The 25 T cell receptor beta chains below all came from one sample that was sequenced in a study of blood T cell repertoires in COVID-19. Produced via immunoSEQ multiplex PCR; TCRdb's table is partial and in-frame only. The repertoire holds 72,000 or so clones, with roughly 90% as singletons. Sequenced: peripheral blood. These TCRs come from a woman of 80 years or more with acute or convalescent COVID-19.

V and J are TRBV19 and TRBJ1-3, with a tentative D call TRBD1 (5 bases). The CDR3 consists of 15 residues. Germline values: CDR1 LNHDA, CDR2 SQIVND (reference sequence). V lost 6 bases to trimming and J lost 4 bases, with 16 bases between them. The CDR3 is CASSRRGMGGNTIYF. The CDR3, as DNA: TGTGCCAGTAGCCGTCGGGGGATGGGAGGAAACACCATATATTTT. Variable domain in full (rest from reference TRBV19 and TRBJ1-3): DGGITQSPKYLFRKEGQNVTLSCEQNLNHDAMYWYRQDPGQGLRLIYYSQIVNDFQKGDIAEGYSVSREKKESFPLTVTSAQKNPTAFYLCASSRRGMGGNTIYFGEGSWLTVV.

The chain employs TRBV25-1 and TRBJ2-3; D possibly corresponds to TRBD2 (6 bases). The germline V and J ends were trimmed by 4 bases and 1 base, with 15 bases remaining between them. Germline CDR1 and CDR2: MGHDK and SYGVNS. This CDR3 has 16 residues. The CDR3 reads CASSVHRLGGTDTQYF. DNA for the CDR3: TGTGCCAGCAGTGTCCACCGACTAGGGGGCACAGATACGCAGTATTTT.

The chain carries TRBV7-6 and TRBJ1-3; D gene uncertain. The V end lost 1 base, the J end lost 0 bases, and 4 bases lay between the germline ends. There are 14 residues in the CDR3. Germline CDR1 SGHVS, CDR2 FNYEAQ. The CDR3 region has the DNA TGTGCCAGCAGCTTAGAGAGCTCTGGAAACACCATATATTTT. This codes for CASSLESSGNTIYF.

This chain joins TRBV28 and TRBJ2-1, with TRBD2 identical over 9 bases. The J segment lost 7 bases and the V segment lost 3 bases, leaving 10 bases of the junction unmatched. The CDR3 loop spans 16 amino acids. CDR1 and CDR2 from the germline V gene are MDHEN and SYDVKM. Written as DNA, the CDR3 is TGTGCCAGCAGTTTCAGGGCGGGAGGGCCTAGGAATGAGCAGTTCTTC. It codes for CASSFRAGGPRNEQFF.

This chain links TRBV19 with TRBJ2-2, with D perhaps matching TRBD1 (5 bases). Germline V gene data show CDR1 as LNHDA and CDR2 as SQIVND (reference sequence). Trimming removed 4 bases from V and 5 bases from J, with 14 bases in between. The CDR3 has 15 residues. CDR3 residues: CASSNDRGSTGELFF. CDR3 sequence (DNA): TGTGCCAGTAGTAATGATAGGGGCTCTACCGGGGAGCTGTTTTTT.

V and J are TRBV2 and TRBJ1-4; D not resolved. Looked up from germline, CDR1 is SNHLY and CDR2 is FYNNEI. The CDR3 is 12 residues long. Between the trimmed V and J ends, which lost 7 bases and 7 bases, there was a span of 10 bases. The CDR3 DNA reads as TGTGCCAGCACGGGGAATGGTGAAAAACTGTTTTTT. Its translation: CASTGNGEKLFF.

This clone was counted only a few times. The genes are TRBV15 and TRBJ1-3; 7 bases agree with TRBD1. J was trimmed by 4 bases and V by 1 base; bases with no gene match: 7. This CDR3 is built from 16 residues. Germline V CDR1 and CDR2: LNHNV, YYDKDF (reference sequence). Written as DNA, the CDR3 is TGTGCCACCAGCAGAGTCCGACAGGGATCAGGAAACACCATATATTTT. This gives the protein CATSRVRQGSGNTIYF.

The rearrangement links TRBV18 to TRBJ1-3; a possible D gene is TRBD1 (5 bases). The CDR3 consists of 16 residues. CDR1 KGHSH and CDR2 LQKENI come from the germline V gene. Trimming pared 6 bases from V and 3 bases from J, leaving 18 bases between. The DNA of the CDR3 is TGTGCCAGCTCCCAGGGACTTACACTCGATGGAAACACCATATATTTT. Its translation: CASSQGLTLDGNTIYF.

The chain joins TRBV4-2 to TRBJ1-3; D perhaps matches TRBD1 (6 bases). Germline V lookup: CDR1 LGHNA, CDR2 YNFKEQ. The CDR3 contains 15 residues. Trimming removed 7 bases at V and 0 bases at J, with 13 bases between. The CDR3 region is CASNTQGGSGNTIYF. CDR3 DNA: TGTGCCAGCAATACCCAAGGGGGCTCTGGAAACACCATATATTTT.

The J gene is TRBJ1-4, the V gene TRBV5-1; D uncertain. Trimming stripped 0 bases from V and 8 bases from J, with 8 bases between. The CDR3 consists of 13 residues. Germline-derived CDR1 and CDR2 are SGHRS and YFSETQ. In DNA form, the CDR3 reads TGCGCCAGCAGCTTGGGAGTGTTGGAAAAACTGTTTTTT. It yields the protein CASSLGVLEKLFF. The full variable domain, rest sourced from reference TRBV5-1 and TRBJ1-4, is KAGVTQTPRYLIKTRGQQVTLSCSPISGHRSVSWYQQTPGQGLQFLFEYFSETQRNKGNFPGRFSGRQFSNSRSEMNVSTLELGDSALYLCASSLGVLEKLFFGSGTQLSVL.

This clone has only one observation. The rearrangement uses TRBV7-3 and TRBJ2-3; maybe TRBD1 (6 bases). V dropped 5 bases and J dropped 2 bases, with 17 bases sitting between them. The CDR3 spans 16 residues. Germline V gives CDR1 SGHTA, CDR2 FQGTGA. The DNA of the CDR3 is TGTGCCAGCAGCACAGGACAGACGATCTTCACAGATACGCAGTATTTT. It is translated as CASSTGQTIFTDTQYF.

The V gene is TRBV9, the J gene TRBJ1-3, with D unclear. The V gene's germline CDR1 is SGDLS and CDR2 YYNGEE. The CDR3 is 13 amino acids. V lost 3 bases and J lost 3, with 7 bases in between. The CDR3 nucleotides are TGTGCCAGCAGCGCTCACAGTGGAAACACCATATATTTT. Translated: CASSAHSGNTIYF. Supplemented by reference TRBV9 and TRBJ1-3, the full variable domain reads DSGVTQTPKHLITATGQRVTLRCSPRSGDLSVYWYQQSLDQGLQFLIQYYNGEERAKGNILERFSAQQFPDLHSELNLSSLELGDSALYFCASSAHSGNTIYFGEGSWLTVV.

The DNA of the CDR3 is TGTGCCAGCAGGTCAGGGGGCGGATATGGCTACACCTTC. It encodes CASRSGGGYGYTF. The chain recombines TRBV28 with TRBJ1-2; 8 bases agree with TRBD1. The trim removed 6 bases at V and 5 bases at J, leaving 5 bases unmatched. Per the germline V gene, CDR1 is MDHEN and CDR2 is SYDVKM. CDR3 size: 13 residues.

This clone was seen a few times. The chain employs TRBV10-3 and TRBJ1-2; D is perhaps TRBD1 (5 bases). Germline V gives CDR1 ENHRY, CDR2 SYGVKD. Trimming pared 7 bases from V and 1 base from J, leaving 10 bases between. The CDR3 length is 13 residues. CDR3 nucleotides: TGTGCCATCACCGGGGGGGTTAACTATGGCTACACCTTC. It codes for CAITGGVNYGYTF.

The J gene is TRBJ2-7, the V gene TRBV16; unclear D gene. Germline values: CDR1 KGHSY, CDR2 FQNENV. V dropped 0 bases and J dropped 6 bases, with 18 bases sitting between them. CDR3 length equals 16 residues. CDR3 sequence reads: CASSQSSSPQIGEQYF. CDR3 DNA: TGTGCCAGCAGCCAATCATCAAGTCCCCAGATTGGCGAGCAGTACTTC.

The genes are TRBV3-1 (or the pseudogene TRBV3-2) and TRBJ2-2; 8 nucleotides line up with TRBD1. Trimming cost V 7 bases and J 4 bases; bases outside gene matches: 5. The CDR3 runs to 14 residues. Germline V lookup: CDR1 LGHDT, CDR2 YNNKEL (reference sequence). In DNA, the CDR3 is TGTGCCAGCACCCAGGGGGCGCCCACCGGGGAGCTGTTTTTT. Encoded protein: CASTQGAPTGELFF.

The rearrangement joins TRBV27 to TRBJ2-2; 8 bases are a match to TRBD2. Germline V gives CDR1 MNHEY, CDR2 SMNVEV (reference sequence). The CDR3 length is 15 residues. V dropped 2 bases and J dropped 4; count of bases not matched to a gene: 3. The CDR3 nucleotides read TGTGCCAGCAGTTTAGCGGGAGGCTCCACCGGGGAGCTGTTTTTT. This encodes CASSLAGGSTGELFF.

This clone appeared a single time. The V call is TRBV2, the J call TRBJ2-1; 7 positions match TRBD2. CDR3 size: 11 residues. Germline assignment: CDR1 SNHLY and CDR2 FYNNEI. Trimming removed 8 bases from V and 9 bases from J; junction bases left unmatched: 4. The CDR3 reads CASRTSFEQFF. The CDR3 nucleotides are TGTGCCAGCCGGACTAGTTTTGAGCAGTTCTTC.

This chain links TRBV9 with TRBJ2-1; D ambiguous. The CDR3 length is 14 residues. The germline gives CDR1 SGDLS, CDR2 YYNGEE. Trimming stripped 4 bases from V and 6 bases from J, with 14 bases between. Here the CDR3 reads CASSRSNSLNEQFF. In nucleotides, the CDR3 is TGTGCCAGCAGCAGATCAAACTCGCTCAATGAGCAGTTCTTC.

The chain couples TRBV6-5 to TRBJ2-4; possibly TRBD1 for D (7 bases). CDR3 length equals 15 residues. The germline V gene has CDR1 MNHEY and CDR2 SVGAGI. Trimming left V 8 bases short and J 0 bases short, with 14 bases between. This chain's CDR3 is CASRSGGLAKNIQYF. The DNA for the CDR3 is TGTGCCAGCCGCTCAGGGGGGCTAGCCAAAAACATTCAGTACTTC.

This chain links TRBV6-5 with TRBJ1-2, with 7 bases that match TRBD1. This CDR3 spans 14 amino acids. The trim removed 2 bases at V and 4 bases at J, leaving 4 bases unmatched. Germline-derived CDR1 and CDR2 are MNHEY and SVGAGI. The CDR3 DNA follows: TGTGCCAGCAGTTACAGGGGGCGAGGCTATGGCTACACCTTC. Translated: CASSYRGRGYGYTF.

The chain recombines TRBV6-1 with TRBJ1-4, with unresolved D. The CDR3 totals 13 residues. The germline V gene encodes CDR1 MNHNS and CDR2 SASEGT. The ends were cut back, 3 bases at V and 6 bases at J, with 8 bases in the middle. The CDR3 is CASSDRNHEKLFF. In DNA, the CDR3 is TGTGCCAGCAGTGACAGGAATCATGAAAAACTGTTTTTT.

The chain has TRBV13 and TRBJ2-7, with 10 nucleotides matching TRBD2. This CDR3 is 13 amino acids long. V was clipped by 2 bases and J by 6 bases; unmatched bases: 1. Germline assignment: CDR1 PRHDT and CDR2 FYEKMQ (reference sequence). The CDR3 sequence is CASSLLAGVEQYF. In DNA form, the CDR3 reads TGTGCCAGCAGCTTACTAGCGGGAGTCGAGCAGTACTTC.

In DNA form, the CDR3 reads TGTGCCAGCAGGGGGCAGGGGGCAGGTTCCTACAATGAGCAGTTCTTC. Its translation is CASRGQGAGSYNEQFF. The rearrangement links TRBV2 to TRBJ2-1; 8 positions match TRBD1. The V segment lost 6 bases and the J segment 1 base; nucleotides outside the gene matches: 8. CDR1 SNHLY and CDR2 FYNNEI come from the germline V gene. The CDR3 covers 16 residues.

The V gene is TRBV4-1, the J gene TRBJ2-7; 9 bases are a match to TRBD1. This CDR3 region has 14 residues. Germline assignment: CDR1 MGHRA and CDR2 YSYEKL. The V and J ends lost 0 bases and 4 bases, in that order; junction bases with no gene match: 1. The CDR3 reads CASSQDDRGYEQYF. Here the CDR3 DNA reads TGCGCCAGCAGCCAAGATGACAGGGGGTACGAGCAGTACTTC.